This T cell receptor (beta chain) emerged from a study of CD8 T cells in Susac syndrome. Isolation of CD8+ and CD4+ T cells was performed negatively, whereas enrichment of TEMRA cells was done by FACS. Germline V gives CDR1 MNHEY, CDR2 SMNVEV (reference sequence). The CDR3 runs to 15 residues. V was clipped by 3 bases and J by 3 bases, with 11 bases between them. RNA was extracted with the RNeasy kit, and a quantity of roughly 0.45 to 1 ug was reverse transcribed using random hexamers. Amplification of TCR beta CDR3 across 54 Vbeta and 13 Jbeta was performed with immunoSEQ multiplex PCR. TCRdb re-analysed the immunoSEQ multiplex PCR reads in MiXCR, keeping a single row per CDR3 protein. The data show about 250,000 distinct CDR3 sequences, about 94% seen once.

Sequencing was performed on CD4+ T cells from PBMCs. The receptor was isolated from a human donor with multiple sclerosis. The chain employs TRBV27 and TRBJ2-2; D tentatively fits TRBD1 or TRBD2 (5 bases each). The CDR3 DNA reads as TGTGCCAGCAGTTTTTTCAGGGACGACACCGGGGAGCTGTTTTTT. Protein sequence: CASSFFRDDTGELFF.